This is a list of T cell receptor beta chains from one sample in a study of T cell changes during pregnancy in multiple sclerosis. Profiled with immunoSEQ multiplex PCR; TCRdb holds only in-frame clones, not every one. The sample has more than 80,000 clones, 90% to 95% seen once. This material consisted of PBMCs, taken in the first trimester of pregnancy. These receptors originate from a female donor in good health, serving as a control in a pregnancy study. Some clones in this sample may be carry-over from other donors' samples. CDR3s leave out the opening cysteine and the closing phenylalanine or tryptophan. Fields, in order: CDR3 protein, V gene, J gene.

CDR3aa: ASSLELFNEQF
v_gene: TRBV11-2
j_gene: TRBJ2-1

CDR3aa: ASSPPIGLLWRHSNQPQH
v_gene: TRBV18
j_gene: TRBJ1-5

CDR3aa: ASSFTSGDTQY
v_gene: TRBV7-2
j_gene: TRBJ2-3

CDR3aa: AISEQRLASREQY
v_gene: TRBV10-3
j_gene: TRBJ2-7

CDR3aa: ASSGSGGGSEQY
v_gene: TRBV7-2
j_gene: TRBJ2-7

CDR3aa: ASNDAGETGVSYEQY
v_gene: TRBV2
j_gene: TRBJ2-7

CDR3aa: ASSYWGADTQY
v_gene: TRBV6-5
j_gene: TRBJ2-3

CDR3aa: AAGGRSNTEAF
v_gene: TRBV28
j_gene: TRBJ1-1

CDR3aa: ASSFGQLNTEAF
v_gene: TRBV11-2
j_gene: TRBJ1-1

CDR3aa: ASRLALGGGYT
v_gene: TRBV27
j_gene: TRBJ1-2

CDR3aa: ANRQFSYNSPLH
v_gene: TRBV5-1
j_gene: TRBJ1-6

CDR3aa: ASSPYNEQF
v_gene: TRBV14
j_gene: TRBJ2-1

CDR3aa: ASSLDTFGAF
v_gene: TRBV5-5
j_gene: TRBJ1-1

CDR3aa: ASSDGGRGYEQY
v_gene: TRBV28
j_gene: TRBJ2-7

CDR3aa: ASSSPQTRYTDTQY
v_gene: TRBV27
j_gene: TRBJ2-3

CDR3aa: SVDGGIGETQY
v_gene: TRBV29-1
j_gene: TRBJ2-5

CDR3aa: ASSLKHENTEAF
v_gene: TRBV6-6
j_gene: TRBJ1-1

CDR3aa: ASSVESHTYEQY
v_gene: TRBV9
j_gene: TRBJ2-7

CDR3aa: ASSLLRSSGANVLT
v_gene: TRBV5-1
j_gene: TRBJ2-6

CDR3aa: ASSQVRTGANYGYT
v_gene: TRBV4-1
j_gene: TRBJ1-2

CDR3aa: ASSSQGGTGELF
v_gene: TRBV13
j_gene: TRBJ2-2

CDR3aa: ASRGPGQVGRDTQY
v_gene: TRBV2
j_gene: TRBJ2-3

CDR3aa: ASSLSLSYNSPLH
v_gene: TRBV27
j_gene: TRBJ1-6

CDR3aa: ASSSVTRLLEKLF
v_gene: TRBV28
j_gene: TRBJ1-4

CDR3aa: ASSLMAGNEQF
v_gene: TRBV7-9
j_gene: TRBJ2-1

CDR3aa: ASSLGGGTEAF
v_gene: TRBV5-1
j_gene: TRBJ1-1

CDR3aa: ALGAPSTDTQY
v_gene: TRBV7-9
j_gene: TRBJ2-3

CDR3aa: ASSQDQGYNSPLH
v_gene: TRBV4-3
j_gene: TRBJ1-6

CDR3aa: ASSHSGRNSYEQY
v_gene: TRBV7-9
j_gene: TRBJ2-7

CDR3aa: ASSAGTSGRIPTDTQY
v_gene: TRBV9
j_gene: TRBJ2-3